The entry below gives a single T cell receptor beta chain sequence along with its context. Its antigen is not identified. Amplification used 60 Vbeta primers and 13 Jbeta primers. Libraries were prepared by immunoSEQ multiplex PCR; TCRdb keeps only in-frame clonotypes and omits some of them. This table has 93,000 or so clones, approximately 70% appearing once. The data were taken from a study of cytomegalovirus exposure and HLA in healthy donors. Study-wide points: TRBV6-2, TRBV6-3 and some other V segments were unresolvable in 87-base-pair reads.

The CDR3 is 14 amino acids. V shed 7 bases and J shed 4 bases, with 16 bases lying between them. Germline V CDR1 and CDR2: MDHEN, SYDVKM. This TCR came from a woman between 45 and 60 years old in good health and CMV-seronegative. This chain connects TRBV28 to TRBJ1-2; a weak D match, TRBD1 (5 bases). The sequenced sample was PBMCs. This CDR3 is CASMFKSQGYGYTF. CDR3 nucleotide sequence: TGTGCCAGCATGTTTAAAAGTCAGGGCTATGGCTACACCTTC.